The 7 T cell receptor beta chains listed next were all sequenced from one sample in a study of control samples from healthy donors and cancer patients. Libraries were prepared by immunoSEQ multiplex PCR; TCRdb keeps only in-frame clonotypes and omits some of them. Of 25,000 to 30,000 clones listed, about 82% were seen once; the top ten hold around 7%. Sample: PBMCs. The receptor source for this set is a woman aged 55-70 years with head and neck cancer.

The V and J genes are TRBV15 and TRBJ2-1; TRBD2 matches at 11 bases. After removal of 3 bases from V and 4 bases from J, the junction contained 2 bases not matched to a gene. Germline V gene lookup returns CDR1 LNHNV and CDR2 YYDKDF (reference sequence). The CDR3 consists of 15 residues. CDR3 coding DNA: TGTGCCACCAGCAGCCTAGCGGGGGGATACAATGAGCAGTTCTTC. This gives the protein CATSSLAGGYNEQFF.

This clone was detected once. The CDR3 nucleotides read TGTGCCAGCTCACCACCTGCAGACGTAAACATTCAGTACTTC. It yields the protein CASSPPADVNIQYF. This chain uses TRBV18 with TRBJ2-4, with D unclear. In germline, CDR1 is KGHSH, CDR2 LQKENI. V lost 0 bases and J lost 6, with 9 bases in between. This CDR3 comprises 14 residues.

The genes are TRBV7-3 and TRBJ2-1; 14 bases align to TRBD2. The germline gives CDR1 SGHTA, CDR2 FQGTGA. The CDR3 is 17 residues long. V shed 3 bases, J shed 7 bases, and the junction held 8 bases outside the gene matches. The CDR3 DNA reads as TGTGCCAGCAGCTTCGGGACTAGCGGGGGTCGGTTAAATGAGCAGTTCTTC. Protein sequence: CASSFGTSGGRLNEQFF.

V gene TRBV12-5 combines with J gene TRBJ1-1; possibly TRBD1 for D (5 bases). The CDR3 sequence is 12 residues long. Trimming took off 0 bases at V and 11 bases at J, with 10 bases between the two ends. Germline-derived CDR1 and CDR2 are LGHNT and FRNRAP. The CDR3 loop reads CASGLVVGDAFF. The CDR3 DNA sequence: TGTGCTAGTGGTTTGGTCGTGGGGGATGCTTTCTTT.

The J gene is TRBJ2-3, the V gene TRBV19; D gene unclear. CDR1 is LNHDA, CDR2 SQIVND, per germline (reference sequence). The CDR3 runs to 13 residues. V was cut by 5 bases and J by 9 bases, with 15 bases left in between. The CDR3 DNA sequence: TGTGCCAGTAGTGTGGTGAACACCAGAACGCAGTATTTT. Its protein product is CASSVVNTRTQYF. The whole variable domain, remainder taken from reference TRBV19 and TRBJ2-3, is DGGITQSPKYLFRKEGQNVTLSCEQNLNHDAMYWYRQDPGQGLRLIYYSQIVNDFQKGDIAEGYSVSREKKESFPLTVTSAQKNPTAFYLCASSVVNTRTQYFGPGTRLTVL.

V gene TRBV6-1 combines with J gene TRBJ2-7; TRBD1 matches 9 bases. The V gene end was trimmed by 2 bases and the J gene end by 3 bases; junction bases not matched to a gene: 5. This CDR3 region has 15 residues. In germline, CDR1 is MNHNS, CDR2 SASEGT. The CDR3 spells CASSEPGTGFYEQYF. The CDR3, as DNA: TGTGCCAGCAGTGAACCCGGGACAGGGTTCTACGAGCAGTACTTC.

The chain couples TRBV11-2 to TRBJ1-1; TRBD1 agrees at 7 bases. Trimming at V came to 5 bases and at J to 0 bases, leaving 9 bases not matched to a gene. The CDR3 runs 16 residues. Germline V gene lookup returns CDR1 SGHAT and CDR2 FQNNGV. In DNA, the CDR3 is TGTGCCAGCAGCCTGCCCGGGACAGCCATGAACACTGAAGCTTTCTTT. Translation: CASSLPGTAMNTEAFF. Variable domain in full (rest from reference TRBV11-2 and TRBJ1-1): EAGVAQSPRYKIIEKRQSVAFWCNPISGHATLYWYQQILGQGPKLLIQFQNNGVVDDSQLPKDRFSAERLKGVDSTLKIQPAKLEDSAVYLCASSLPGTAMNTEAFFGQGTRLTVV.